One and the same sample provided the 18 T cell receptor beta chains below, sequenced in a study of blood T cells in healthy people across ages. Together with a sample-barcoded 5' primer, a J-beta primer mix was included in a second PCR lasting 7 to 11 cycles. TCRdb fed the 5' RACE reads into MiXCR, producing one record per CDR3 protein. The profile shows hundreds of thousands of distinct CDR3 sequences, around two fifths of them singletons. Sequencing used blood. The receptors originated from a man aged 55-75 years in good health.

The chain has TRBV11-2 and TRBJ2-1, with a possible D match to TRBD1 (5 bases). Germline V CDR1 and CDR2: SGHAT, FQNNGV. The CDR3 is 15 amino acids. V was clipped by 2 bases and J by 6 bases, with 14 bases between them. CDR3 in amino acids: CASSLSAGLVNEQFF. The CDR3 nucleotides read TGTGCCAGCAGCTTAAGCGCAGGGTTGGTCAATGAGCAGTTCTTC.

The table lists this clonotype with a few counts. The chain employs TRBV9 and TRBJ2-7; tentatively, D is TRBD1 (8 bases). The V gene's germline CDR1 is SGDLS and CDR2 YYNGEE. The CDR3 is 15 amino acids. V was shortened by 4 bases and J by 4 bases, with 18 bases between the two germline ends. The CDR3 coding sequence is TGTGCCAGCAGCCCCAGCGGGAACAGGGGGTACGAGCAGTACTTC. Protein sequence: CASSPSGNRGYEQYF.

This clonotype was found many times. Relative to the germline gene, one junction end is altered; a read error may explain this. The chain has TRBV6-2 or TRBV6-3 and TRBJ2-2, with D unclear. Per germline, CDR1 MNHEY and CDR2 SVGEGT. The CDR3 has 12 amino acids. The CDR3 reads CASSSNTGELFF. The CDR3 DNA reads TGCGCCAGCAGTAGTAACACCGGGGAGCTGTTTTTT.

The chain is built from TRBV12-3 or TRBV12-4 and TRBJ2-4; the D gene is possibly TRBD1 (6 bases). V gave up 5 bases and J gave up 7 bases, with 12 bases separating them. There are 13 residues in the CDR3. The DNA for the CDR3 is TGTGCCAGCAGTGTGGACAGTCGGAACATTCAGTACTTC. Encoded protein: CASSVDSRNIQYF.

V and J are TRBV6-2 or TRBV6-3 and TRBJ1-5; TRBD1 might be the D (5 bases). V was trimmed by 6 bases and J by 9 bases, leaving 12 bases between them. Germline lookup yields CDR1 MNHEY and CDR2 SVGEGT. The CDR3 contains 12 residues. The CDR3: CASSPGGGPQHF. CDR3 bases: TGTGCCAGCAGCCCGGGCGGGGGGCCCCAGCATTTT.

As concerns this clonotype: The junction does not match germline at one end; this may be a read error. The gene calls are TRBV7-2 and TRBJ2-3; D uncertain. Looked up from germline, CDR1 is SGHTA and CDR2 is FQGNSA. CDR3 size: 14 residues. The CDR3 loop is CASSLGQLTDAQYF. The CDR3 region has the DNA TGTGCCAGCAGCTTGGGCCAACTCACAGATGCGCAGTATTTT.

The chain joins TRBV18 to TRBJ1-6; D is unclear. Trimming pared 1 base from V and 1 base from J, leaving 14 bases between. The CDR3 loop spans 18 amino acids. CDR1 and CDR2 from the germline V gene are KGHSH and LQKENI. The CDR3 spells CASSPLPGRGSYNSPLHF. CDR3 sequence (DNA): TGTGCCAGCTCACCACTACCGGGCCGAGGATCCTATAATTCACCCCTCCACTTT.

V and J are TRBV6-2 or TRBV6-3 and TRBJ2-3; 7 bases map to TRBD2. CDR1 is MNHEY, CDR2 SVGEGT, per germline. The CDR3 runs 17 residues. Trimming took 0 bases from V and 6 from J; bases not matched to a gene: 12. The CDR3 region is CASSYSIERGIVDTQYF. The CDR3 DNA is TGTGCCAGCAGTTACTCGATCGAGCGGGGCATTGTGGATACGCAGTATTTT.

This chain joins TRBV10-3 and TRBJ2-7; the D gene is possibly TRBD1 (5 bases). Trimming pared 2 bases from V and 9 bases from J, leaving 11 bases between. Looked up from germline, CDR1 is ENHRY and CDR2 is SYGVKD. This CDR3 region has 12 residues. The CDR3 sequence is CAISEPKGSQYF. The CDR3 DNA follows: TGTGCCATCAGTGAGCCAAAGGGGTCGCAGTACTTC.

As DNA, the CDR3 is TGCAGCGTTGGCGGGGGCGGGGAGCTGTTTTTT. This translates into CSVGGGGELFF. The chain links TRBV29-1 to TRBJ2-2, with 7 bases fitting TRBD2. Germline trimming cut 4 bases from V and 7 bases from J; bases unmatched to any gene: 0. The CDR3 sequence is 11 residues long. CDR1 is SQVTM, CDR2 ANQGSEA, per germline.

The CDR3 DNA reads as TGTGCCAGCAGGGTGCAAAGCTCCTATAATTCACCCCTCCACTTT. It yields the protein CASRVQSSYNSPLHF. The chain is built from TRBV2 and TRBJ1-6; D unclear. Germline CDR1 and CDR2: SNHLY and FYNNEI. V gave up 6 bases and J gave up 0 bases, with 9 bases separating them. This CDR3 has 15 amino acids.

The gene calls are TRBV7-9 and TRBJ2-3, with TRBD2 identical over 7 bases. Germline CDR1 SEHNR, CDR2 FQNEAQ (reference sequence). CDR3 size: 14 residues. Trimming cost V 5 bases and J 2 bases; bases outside gene matches: 4. The DNA for the CDR3 is TGTGCCAGCAGCCGAGCGGGGTTCACAGATACGCAGTATTTT. Protein: CASSRAGFTDTQYF.

This clonotype was observed a handful of times. The chain is built from TRBV10-3 and TRBJ2-1, with TRBD2 matching 12 bases. The CDR3 contains 16 residues. After removal of 3 bases from V and 6 bases from J, the junction contained 6 bases not matched to a gene. CDR1 ENHRY and CDR2 SYGVKD come from the germline V gene. CDR3: CAISEQGLAGINEQFF. CDR3 DNA: TGTGCCATCAGTGAACAAGGACTAGCGGGGATCAATGAGCAGTTCTTC.

This clonotype has more than one count but fewer than ten. The chain couples TRBV7-3 to TRBJ2-3; 8 bases align to TRBD1. With V trimmed by 2 bases and J by 1 base, 2 bases remained unmatched. The CDR3 contains 15 residues. Germline CDR1 SGHTA, CDR2 FQGTGA. Here the CDR3 DNA reads TGTGCCAGCAGCTTACAGGGACAGGGCACAGATACGCAGTATTTT. Residues: CASSLQGQGTDTQYF.

The V gene is TRBV6-6, the J gene TRBJ1-1, with TRBD1 matching 8 bases. The CDR3 is made up of 13 amino acids. V trimming: 9 bases; J trimming: 1 base; junction bases outside the gene matches: 4. Germline V gives CDR1 MNHNY, CDR2 SVGAGI (reference sequence). Here the CDR3 DNA reads TGTGCCAGTCGGGACAGGCAGAACACTGAAGCTTTCTTT. This codes for CASRDRQNTEAFF.

This clonotype was found a few times. This chain uses TRBV29-1 with TRBJ2-6, with a tentative D call TRBD2 (6 bases). The CDR3 sequence is 14 residues long. Looked up from germline, CDR1 is SQVTM and CDR2 is ANQGSEA. Between the trimmed V and J ends, which lost 4 bases and 0 bases, there was a span of 7 bases. The CDR3, as DNA: TGCAGCGTTGCGGAGGGCTCTGGGGCCAACGTCCTGACTTTC. Its translation is CSVAEGSGANVLTF.

The chain employs TRBV27 and TRBJ2-7, with a possible D match to TRBD2 (6 bases). Deletions cut 3 bases from V and 7 bases from J, with 16 bases between. This CDR3 spans 14 amino acids. Per the germline V gene, CDR1 is MNHEY and CDR2 is SMNVEV (reference sequence). CDR3 sequence reads: CASSLLFGRGEQYF. CDR3 coding DNA: TGTGCCAGCAGTTTGTTGTTTGGGCGGGGAGAGCAGTACTTC.

This clonotype was seen many times. The rearrangement uses TRBV4-1 and TRBJ2-3; 10 bases agree with TRBD2. V lost 1 base and J lost 0; bases outside the gene matches: 4. CDR1 is MGHRA, CDR2 YSYEKL, per germline. The CDR3 length is 17 residues. For the CDR3, the DNA is TGCGCCAGCAGCCAAGTCGGACTAGCGGACAGCACAGATACGCAGTATTTT. This encodes CASSQVGLADSTDTQYF.